Below are 32 T cell receptor beta chains sequenced from a single sample in a study of beta chain features in type 1 diabetes. Study-level points and caveats: Shortening that was moderate but significant affected the TCRB CDR3s of Type 1 diabetes patients in all four CD4+ subsets.

The sequenced template was cDNA made from the entire isolated RNA. The method was immunoSEQ multiplex PCR; TCRdb's version includes in-frame clones alone and lacks a portion of them. The data contain about 710,000 clones, roughly an eighth of them singletons. These receptors are not linked to any known antigen. Sequences were obtained from naive CD4+ T cells from blood. The receptors shown here come from a man between 18 and 35 years old with type 1 diabetes.

This chain joins TRBV19 and TRBJ2-5; D gene unclear. This CDR3 comprises 13 residues. Germline V gene data show CDR1 as LNHDA and CDR2 as SQIVND (reference sequence). With 5 bases removed from V and 1 base from J, the gap between germline ends came to 8 bases. CDR3 DNA sequence: TGTGCCAGTAGTCATGGGTCCCAAGAGACCCAGTACTTC. Translated, it gives CASSHGSQETQYF.

This clone was counted a few times. This same CDR3 is encoded by further DNA sequences in the sample. The CDR3 sequence: CASSLDRGDTQYF. In DNA, the CDR3 is TGTGCCAGCAGCTTAGATCGGGGGGATACGCAGTATTTT. The V call is TRBV7-2, the J call TRBJ2-3, with TRBD2 as a possible D gene (6 bases). V lost 1 base, J lost 6 bases, and 8 bases lay in between. This CDR3 is 13 amino acids long. Per the germline V gene, CDR1 is SGHTA and CDR2 is FQGNSA.

A few counts support this clone. The chain uses TRBV10-3 and TRBJ2-5; D is possibly TRBD2 (6 bases). Germline V gives CDR1 ENHRY, CDR2 SYGVKD. The CDR3 covers 13 residues. V gave up 0 bases and J gave up 10 bases, with 12 bases separating them. The CDR3 bases are TGTGCCATCAGTGAGTCCCGGGAGCGAGACCAGTACTTC. This gives the protein CAISESRERDQYF.

This clone has just a few counts. The CDR3 nucleotides read TGTGCCAGCAGCGTATCCCAGGGGATAGTGGAGACCCAGTACTTC. This sequence encodes CASSVSQGIVETQYF. The genes are TRBV9 and TRBJ2-5, with D perhaps TRBD1 (6 bases). The CDR3 covers 15 residues. Germline V gives CDR1 SGDLS, CDR2 YYNGEE. V was pared by 1 base and J by 5 bases, with 15 bases between.

This chain uses TRBV10-3 with TRBJ1-6; 7 positions agree with TRBD1. With 5 bases clipped from V and 3 bases from J, the junction kept 4 bases outside the gene matches. The CDR3 has 15 residues. Germline-derived CDR1 and CDR2 are ENHRY and SYGVKD. The CDR3 sequence is CAISPDRNYNSPLHF. CDR3 nucleotide sequence: TGTGCCATCAGTCCGGACAGGAACTATAATTCACCCCTCCACTTT.

Only a few counts were recorded for this clone. This chain links TRBV5-1 with TRBJ2-3; 7 bases fit TRBD2. After removal of 4 bases from V and 2 bases from J, the junction contained 7 bases not matched to a gene. This CDR3 region has 15 residues. Per the germline V gene, CDR1 is SGHRS and CDR2 is YFSETQ. The CDR3, as DNA: TGCGCCAGCAGCACCCTCAGCGGGAACACAGATACGCAGTATTTT. Translation gives CASSTLSGNTDTQYF.

This sequence joins TRBV4-1 and TRBJ2-1; D remains unclear. V lost 4 bases and J lost 0, with 7 bases in between. The CDR3 runs to 14 residues. Germline V CDR1 and CDR2: MGHRA, YSYEKL. The CDR3 spells CASSRESSYNEQFF. In DNA form, the CDR3 reads TGCGCCAGCAGCCGCGAGAGCTCCTACAATGAGCAGTTCTTC.

Only a few counts were recorded for this clone. The V and J genes are TRBV7-9 and TRBJ1-1; D may be TRBD1 (5 bases). CDR3 length: 12 residues. The V and J ends lost 4 bases and 6 bases respectively, with 9 bases between them. Germline V CDR1 and CDR2: SEHNR, FQNEAQ (reference sequence). The CDR3 coding sequence is TGTGCCAGCAGCTCGGGGACCCCTGAAGCTTTCTTT. Residues: CASSSGTPEAFF.

This chain connects TRBV7-2 to TRBJ2-5; D is unresolved. The CDR3 runs to 13 residues. The ends were cut back, 1 base at V and 7 bases at J, with 10 bases in the middle. Germline lookup yields CDR1 SGHTA and CDR2 FQGNSA. The CDR3 DNA sequence: TGTGCCAGCAGCTTAGGGGATTCGGGGACCCAGTACTTC. It codes for CASSLGDSGTQYF.

The chain combines TRBV5-1 with TRBJ1-1; D possibly corresponds to TRBD1 (5 bases). Per the germline V gene, CDR1 is SGHRS and CDR2 is YFSETQ. The CDR3 is 14 residues long. The V gene lost 4 bases and the J gene lost 1 base, with 11 bases spanning the gap. CDR3 amino acids: CASSERQGNTEAFF. As DNA, the CDR3 is TGCGCCAGCAGCGAGCGGCAGGGGAACACTGAAGCTTTCTTT. Combining the CDR3 with reference TRBV5-1 and TRBJ1-1 gives the whole variable domain KAGVTQTPRYLIKTRGQQVTLSCSPISGHRSVSWYQQTPGQGLQFLFEYFSETQRNKGNFPGRFSGRQFSNSRSEMNVSTLELGDSALYLCASSERQGNTEAFFGQGTRLTVV.

The V gene is TRBV5-8, the J gene TRBJ2-1; the D is unclear. The CDR3 is made up of 15 amino acids. Trimming removed 0 bases at V and 6 bases at J, with 13 bases between. CDR1 and CDR2 (germline): SGHTS, YDEGEE. The CDR3 here is CASSLGQAWGNEQFF. CDR3 DNA sequence: TGTGCCAGCAGCTTGGGTCAGGCGTGGGGCAATGAGCAGTTCTTC.

This clone turned up a few times. This chain links TRBV2 with TRBJ1-2; D gene ambiguous. The CDR3 has 12 residues. V lost 9 bases, J lost 8 bases, and 16 bases lay in between. From germline, CDR1 is SNHLY and CDR2 FYNNEI. The CDR3 DNA is TGTGCCAGTGGGTCTGAAGGCGACGGCTACACCTTC. Translation: CASGSEGDGYTF. The variable domain in full, with the rest retrieved from reference TRBV2 and TRBJ1-2, is EPEVTQTPSHQVTQMGQEVILRCVPISNHLYFYWYRQILGQKVEFLVSFYNNEISEKSEIFDDQFSVERPDGSNFTLKIRSTKLEDSAMYFCASGSEGDGYTFGSGTRLTVV.

In its sample, this clone was seen a few times. The gene calls are TRBV27 and TRBJ2-1, with D possibly being TRBD2 (5 bases). V lost 4 bases and J lost 8, with 18 bases in between. The CDR3 is 15 residues long. The V gene's germline CDR1 is MNHEY and CDR2 SMNVEV (reference sequence). This CDR3 is CASSYQRNPWDEQFF. The DNA for the CDR3 is TGTGCCAGCAGTTACCAGCGGAACCCTTGGGATGAGCAGTTCTTC.

The chain combines TRBV28 with TRBJ1-5; 10 bases agree with TRBD1. V trimming: 5 bases; J trimming: 11 bases; junction bases outside the gene matches: 12. CDR1 is MDHEN, CDR2 SYDVKM, per germline. CDR3 size: 15 residues. The CDR3 DNA follows: TGTGCCAGCAGTATGGGGGGGACAGGGGCACTGTCCCAGCATTTT. It translates to CASSMGGTGALSQHF.

The genes are TRBV19 and TRBJ2-6, with D possibly called TRBD1 or TRBD2 (5 bases each). V lost 9 bases, J lost 1 base, and 13 bases lay in between. The CDR3 has 15 residues. CDR1 is LNHDA, CDR2 SQIVND, per germline (reference sequence). The CDR3 spells CASRDGQSGANVLTF. CDR3 sequence (DNA): TGTGCCAGCCGGGACGGACAATCTGGGGCCAACGTCCTGACTTTC. Looking up the rest from reference TRBV19 and TRBJ2-6 gives the full variable domain: DGGITQSPKYLFRKEGQNVTLSCEQNLNHDAMYWYRQDPGQGLRLIYYSQIVNDFQKGDIAEGYSVSREKKESFPLTVTSAQKNPTAFYLCASRDGQSGANVLTFGAGSRLTVL.

The chain combines TRBV25-1 with TRBJ1-2; D is unresolved. Between the trimmed V and J ends, which lost 4 bases and 5 bases, there was a span of 23 bases. The CDR3 runs to 17 residues. Germline V gene sequence: CDR1 MGHDK, CDR2 SYGVNS. The CDR3 DNA is TGTGCCAGCAGTGGGACCTCAGGAAGAAGGGTAGAGTATGGCTACACCTTC. Its translation: CASSGTSGRRVEYGYTF.

This clone was observed a few times. The chain employs TRBV6-6 and TRBJ1-6; 8 nucleotides align to TRBD1. Germline CDR1 is MNHNY and CDR2 is SVGAGI (reference sequence). The CDR3 spans 13 residues. Unmatched junction bases numbered 1, after V lost 2 bases and J lost 10 bases. Here the CDR3 reads CASSYGTGSPLHF. As DNA, the CDR3 is TGTGCCAGCAGTTACGGGACAGGATCACCCCTCCACTTT.

The CDR3 DNA reads as TGTGCCAGCAGTTACGAGACAGGGCGGTACGAGCAGTACTTC. The encoded protein is CASSYETGRYEQYF. V and J are TRBV6-5 and TRBJ2-7; 7 nucleotides match TRBD1. J was trimmed by 4 bases and V by 2 bases; bases with no gene match: 5. Germline V lookup: CDR1 MNHEY, CDR2 SVGAGI. The CDR3 has 14 amino acids.

Of note for this clone: A junction boundary mismatches the germline segment, possibly from a read error. The chain combines TRBV7-7 with TRBJ2-2, with 8 positions matching TRBD2. This CDR3 has 16 amino acids. CDR1 and CDR2 (germline): SSHAT, FNYEAQ (reference sequence). The CDR3 coding sequence is TGTGCTAGCAGCTTAACCAGCGGGGGTGACACCGGGGAGCTGTTTTTT. Translation: CASSLTSGGDTGELFF.

This rearrangement joins TRBV14 to TRBJ2-7; D is perhaps TRBD2 (5 bases). Germline loops: CDR1 SGHDN, CDR2 FVKESK. The V and J ends lost 4 bases and 3 bases respectively, with 16 bases between them. The CDR3 covers 15 residues. The CDR3 reads CASSPPGRARYEQYF. CDR3 sequence (DNA): TGTGCCAGCAGCCCCCCGGGGAGAGCCCGCTACGAGCAGTACTTC.

The chain is built from TRBV5-1 and TRBJ1-2, with D maybe TRBD1 (5 bases). V was clipped by 2 bases and J by 5 bases, with 16 bases between them. This CDR3 has 15 residues. Germline CDR1 SGHRS, CDR2 YFSETQ. Written as DNA, the CDR3 is TGCGCCAGCAGCTTAAGGAGGGGACCAATTTATGGCTACACCTTC. Amino acid sequence: CASSLRRGPIYGYTF. Supplemented by reference TRBV5-1 and TRBJ1-2, the full variable domain reads KAGVTQTPRYLIKTRGQQVTLSCSPISGHRSVSWYQQTPGQGLQFLFEYFSETQRNKGNFPGRFSGRQFSNSRSEMNVSTLELGDSALYLCASSLRRGPIYGYTFGSGTRLTVV.

This clone was observed a handful of times. The chain has TRBV7-2 and TRBJ2-6; the D is unclear. Germline V gene sequence: CDR1 SGHTA, CDR2 FQGNSA. Trimming left V 5 bases short and J 0 bases short, with 11 bases between. The CDR3 has 16 residues. CDR3 nucleotides: TGTGCCAGCAGCCTCCGGGTGTCCTCTGGGGCCAACGTCCTGACTTTC. This codes for CASSLRVSSGANVLTF.

This chain joins TRBV6-5 and TRBJ1-2, with 7 bases fitting TRBD1. V shed 6 bases, J shed 6 bases, and the junction held 10 bases outside the gene matches. The length of the CDR3 is 14 residues. The V gene's germline CDR1 is MNHEY and CDR2 SVGAGI. The CDR3 bases are TGTGCCAGCAGGCCGGGACAGAAAAGAGATGGCTACACCTTC. Its protein is CASRPGQKRDGYTF.

This clone was observed a few times. The V gene is TRBV29-1, the J gene TRBJ2-2; 8 bases are shared with TRBD1. This CDR3 has 12 amino acids. The germline V gene encodes CDR1 SQVTM and CDR2 ANQGSEA. V trimming: 7 bases; J trimming: 5 bases; junction bases outside the gene matches: 3. The CDR3 spells CSGYRGTGELFF. The DNA of the CDR3 is TGCAGCGGCTACAGGGGGACCGGGGAGCTGTTTTTT.

The chain joins TRBV10-2 to TRBJ2-1; 9 bases fit TRBD2. The ends lost 7 bases at V and 15 bases at J; junction bases unmatched: 10. Germline CDR1 and CDR2: WSHSY and SAAADI. There are 12 residues in the CDR3. Written as DNA, the CDR3 is TGCGCCAGCACCGACCCTACTAGCGGGTGGTTCTTC. It translates to CASTDPTSGWFF.

This clone has just a few counts. This chain connects TRBV14 to TRBJ1-1; no clear D gene. Trimming stripped 0 bases from V and 11 bases from J, with 22 bases between. Germline lookup yields CDR1 SGHDN and CDR2 FVKESK. The CDR3 is 16 residues long. CDR3: CASSQDLMDGRISAFF. The CDR3 DNA is TGTGCCAGCAGCCAAGATCTTATGGACGGGAGGATATCGGCTTTCTTT.

This chain links TRBV18 with TRBJ2-1; D gene unclear. Germline V gene lookup returns CDR1 KGHSH and CDR2 LQKENI. This CDR3 has 13 residues. The germline V and J ends were trimmed by 4 bases and 8 bases, with 12 bases remaining between them. The CDR3 coding sequence is TGTGCCAGCTCACGGGCCCTCAATGATGAGCAGTTCTTC. The encoded protein is CASSRALNDEQFF.

V and J are TRBV18 and TRBJ1-1, with D possibly being TRBD1 (6 bases). Germline loops: CDR1 KGHSH, CDR2 LQKENI. The CDR3 totals 15 residues. V lost 3 bases and J 2 bases, leaving 13 bases between the germline ends. CDR3 amino acids: CASSPQPGENTEAFF. The CDR3 DNA sequence: TGTGCCAGCTCACCCCAACCAGGGGAAAACACTGAAGCTTTCTTT.

This clone turned up a few times. The chain links TRBV30 to TRBJ2-1, with 11 bases matching TRBD2. The CDR3 totals 16 residues. Trimming at V came to 3 bases and at J to 4 bases, leaving 8 bases not matched to a gene. Germline CDR1 GTSNPN, CDR2 SVGIG (reference sequence). CDR3 in DNA: TGTGCCTGGAGGGAAACCGGGACTAGCGGATACAATGAGCAGTTCTTC. Amino acids: CAWRETGTSGYNEQFF.

The chain couples TRBV18 to TRBJ2-3; 10 bases match TRBD1. The CDR3 spans 16 residues. Germline values: CDR1 KGHSH, CDR2 LQKENI. With 6 bases clipped from V and 6 bases from J, the junction kept 12 bases outside the gene matches. DNA of the CDR3: TGTGCCAGCTCGCCCGGGACAGGGGTTTTCTTGGATACGCAGTATTTT. Translation: CASSPGTGVFLDTQYF.

This clone was observed a few times. The gene calls are TRBV6-5 and TRBJ2-1; 8 bases align to TRBD2. The V gene's germline CDR1 is MNHEY and CDR2 SVGAGI. The CDR3 has 15 residues. The trim removed 0 bases at V and 6 bases at J, leaving 4 bases unmatched. This chain's CDR3 is CASSYSRTSLNEQFF. The DNA for the CDR3 is TGTGCCAGCAGTTACTCACGGACTAGCCTCAATGAGCAGTTCTTC.

This clone was seen only a few times. The CDR3 DNA sequence: TGTGCCAGCAGTGACTCCATCTCTGGGGCCAACGTCCTGACTTTC. Encoded protein: CASSDSISGANVLTF. The V and J genes are TRBV6-4 and TRBJ2-6; D is ambiguous. The germline V and J ends were trimmed by 0 bases and 0 bases, with 3 bases remaining between them. Germline V lookup: CDR1 MRHNA, CDR2 SNTAGT. The CDR3 covers 15 residues.